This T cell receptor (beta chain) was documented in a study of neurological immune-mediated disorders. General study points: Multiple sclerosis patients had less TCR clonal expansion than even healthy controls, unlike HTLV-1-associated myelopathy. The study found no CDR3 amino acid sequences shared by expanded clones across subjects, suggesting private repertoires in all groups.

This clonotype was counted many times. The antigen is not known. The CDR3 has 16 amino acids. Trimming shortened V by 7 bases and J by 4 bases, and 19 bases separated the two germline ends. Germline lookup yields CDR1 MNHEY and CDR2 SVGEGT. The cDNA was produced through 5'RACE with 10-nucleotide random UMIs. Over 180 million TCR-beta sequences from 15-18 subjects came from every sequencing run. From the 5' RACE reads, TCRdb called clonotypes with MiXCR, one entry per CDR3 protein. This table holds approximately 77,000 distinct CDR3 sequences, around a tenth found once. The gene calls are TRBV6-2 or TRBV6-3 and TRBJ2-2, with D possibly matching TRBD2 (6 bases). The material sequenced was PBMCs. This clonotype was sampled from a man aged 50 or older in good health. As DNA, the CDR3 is TGTGCCAGCAAGTTTCGCGGGATAAGGAGCACCGGGGAGCTGTTTTTT. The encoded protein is CASKFRGIRSTGELFF.